This TCR beta chain was found in a study of T cell repertoires in cytomegalovirus infection. At the level of the study: Signatures in public TCR beta sequences pointed to both CMV infection and matching HLA type.

The sample holds one count of this clonotype. What it binds is not known. General observations from the study: Predominance within the ex vivo response was attributable to HLA-C-restricted CMV-specific TCR beta clonotypes.

TCRdb itself ran the reads through MiXCR, one entry per CDR3 protein. Of 450,000 to 600,000 distinct CDR3 sequences listed, approximately 42% were seen once; the top ten hold 43%. The CDR3 is 14 amino acids. Trimming removed 8 bases from V and 5 bases from J, with 18 bases in between. Germline CDR1 MNHGY, CDR2 SAAAGT. The rearrangement uses TRBV6-8 and TRBJ2-5; perhaps TRBD1 as D (6 bases). Sequencing used cultured PBMCs, obtained from culture after CMV antigen stimulation. The receptor's source is a human donor in good health (CMV status not recorded). Some clones in this sample may be carry-over from other donors' samples. This CDR3 reads CASLRRGGRETQYF. In nucleotides, the CDR3 is TGTGCCAGCTTGCGCAGGGGTGGTAGGGAGACCCAGTACTTC.